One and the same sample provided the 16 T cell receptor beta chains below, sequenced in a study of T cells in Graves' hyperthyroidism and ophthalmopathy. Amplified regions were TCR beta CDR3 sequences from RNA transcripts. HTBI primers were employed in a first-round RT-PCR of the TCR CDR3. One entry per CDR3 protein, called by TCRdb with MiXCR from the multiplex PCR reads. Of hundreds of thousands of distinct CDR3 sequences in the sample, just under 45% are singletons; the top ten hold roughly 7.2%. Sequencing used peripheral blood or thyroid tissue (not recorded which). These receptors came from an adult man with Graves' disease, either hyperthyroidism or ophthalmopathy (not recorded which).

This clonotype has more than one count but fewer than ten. DNA for the CDR3: TGTGCCAGCAGTTACTCCGGGGGGACGGGGTCCTACGAGCAGTACTTC. Its protein product is CASSYSGGTGSYEQYF. This chain uses TRBV6-6 with TRBJ2-7; TRBD2 matches at 7 bases. CDR1 MNHNY and CDR2 SVGAGI come from the germline V gene (reference sequence). This CDR3 is built from 16 residues. Trimming at V came to 0 bases and at J to 1 base, leaving 6 bases not matched to a gene.

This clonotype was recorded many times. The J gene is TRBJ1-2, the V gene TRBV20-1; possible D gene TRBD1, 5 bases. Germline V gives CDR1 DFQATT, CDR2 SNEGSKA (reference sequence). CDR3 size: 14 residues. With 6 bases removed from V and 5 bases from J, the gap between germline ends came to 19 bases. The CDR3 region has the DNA TGCAGTGCCCAGGCAGGGTTAGTAGGATATGGCTACACCTTC. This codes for CSAQAGLVGYGYTF.

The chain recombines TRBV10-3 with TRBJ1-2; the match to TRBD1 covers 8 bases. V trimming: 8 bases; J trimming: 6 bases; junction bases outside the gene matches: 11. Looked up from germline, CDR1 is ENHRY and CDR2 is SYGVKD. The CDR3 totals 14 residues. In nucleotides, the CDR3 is TGTGCCATCGCCGGGGACAGGATCTCCCATGGCTACACCTTC. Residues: CAIAGDRISHGYTF.

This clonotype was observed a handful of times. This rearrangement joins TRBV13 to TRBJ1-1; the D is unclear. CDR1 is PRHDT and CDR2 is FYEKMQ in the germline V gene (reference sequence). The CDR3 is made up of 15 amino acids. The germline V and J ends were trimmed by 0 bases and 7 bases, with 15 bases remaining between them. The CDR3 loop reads CASSLGNDGRHEAFF. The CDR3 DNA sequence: TGTGCCAGCAGCTTAGGGAATGACGGTCGTCATGAAGCTTTCTTT.

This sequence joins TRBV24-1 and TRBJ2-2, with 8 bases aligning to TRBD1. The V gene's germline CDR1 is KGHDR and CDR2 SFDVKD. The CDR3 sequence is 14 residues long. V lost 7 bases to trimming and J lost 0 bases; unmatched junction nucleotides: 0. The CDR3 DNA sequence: TGTGCCACCAGGACAGGGGCGAACACCGGGGAGCTGTTTTTT. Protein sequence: CATRTGANTGELFF.

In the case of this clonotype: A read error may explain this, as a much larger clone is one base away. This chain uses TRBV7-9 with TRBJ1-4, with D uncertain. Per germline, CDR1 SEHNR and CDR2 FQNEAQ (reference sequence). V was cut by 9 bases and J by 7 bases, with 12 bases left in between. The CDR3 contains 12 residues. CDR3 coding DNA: TGTGCCAGTAAACGGGATACTGAAAAACTGTTTTTT. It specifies CASKRDTEKLFF.

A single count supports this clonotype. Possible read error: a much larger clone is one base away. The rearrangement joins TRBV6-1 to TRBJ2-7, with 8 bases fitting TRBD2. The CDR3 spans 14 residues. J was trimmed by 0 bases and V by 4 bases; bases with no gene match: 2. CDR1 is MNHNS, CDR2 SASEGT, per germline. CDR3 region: CASSASGGSYEQYF. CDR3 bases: TGTGCCAGCAGTGCAAGCGGGGGCTCCTACGAGCAGTACTTC.

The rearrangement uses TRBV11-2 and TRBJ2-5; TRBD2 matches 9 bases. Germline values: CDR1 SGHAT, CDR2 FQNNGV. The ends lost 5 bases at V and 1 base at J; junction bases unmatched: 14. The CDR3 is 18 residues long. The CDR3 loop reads CASSIQAGGGAIQETQYF. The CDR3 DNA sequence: TGTGCCAGCAGCATACAGGCGGGCGGGGGGGCTATCCAAGAGACCCAGTACTTC. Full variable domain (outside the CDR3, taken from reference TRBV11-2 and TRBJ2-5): EAGVAQSPRYKIIEKRQSVAFWCNPISGHATLYWYQQILGQGPKLLIQFQNNGVVDDSQLPKDRFSAERLKGVDSTLKIQPAKLEDSAVYLCASSIQAGGGAIQETQYFGPGTRLLVL.

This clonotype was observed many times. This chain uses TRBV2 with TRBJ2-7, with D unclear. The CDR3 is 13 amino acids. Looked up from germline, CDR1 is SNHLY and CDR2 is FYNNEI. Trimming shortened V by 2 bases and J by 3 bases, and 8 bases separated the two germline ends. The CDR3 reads CASSEIVDYEQYF. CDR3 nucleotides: TGTGCCAGCAGTGAAATTGTGGACTACGAGCAGTACTTC.

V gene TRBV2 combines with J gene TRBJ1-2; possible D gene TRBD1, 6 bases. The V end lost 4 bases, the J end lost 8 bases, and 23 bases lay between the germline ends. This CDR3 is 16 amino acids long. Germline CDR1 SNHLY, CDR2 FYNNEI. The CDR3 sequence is CASSARDRGRESGYTF. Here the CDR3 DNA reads TGTGCCAGCAGTGCTAGAGACCGGGGGCGAGAATCCGGCTACACCTTC.

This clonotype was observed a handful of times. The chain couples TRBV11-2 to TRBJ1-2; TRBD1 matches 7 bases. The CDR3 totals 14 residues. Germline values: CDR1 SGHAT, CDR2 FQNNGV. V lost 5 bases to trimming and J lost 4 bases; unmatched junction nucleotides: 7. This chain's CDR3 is CASSPRTGGYGYTF. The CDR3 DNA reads TGTGCCAGCAGCCCCCGGACAGGCGGCTATGGCTACACCTTC.

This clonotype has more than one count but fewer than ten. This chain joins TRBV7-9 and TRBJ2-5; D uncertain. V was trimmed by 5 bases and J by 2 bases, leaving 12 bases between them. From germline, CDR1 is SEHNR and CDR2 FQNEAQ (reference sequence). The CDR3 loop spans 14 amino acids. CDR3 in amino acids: CASSQPGRQETQYF. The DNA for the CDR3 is TGTGCCAGCAGCCAACCCGGACGGCAAGAGACCCAGTACTTC.

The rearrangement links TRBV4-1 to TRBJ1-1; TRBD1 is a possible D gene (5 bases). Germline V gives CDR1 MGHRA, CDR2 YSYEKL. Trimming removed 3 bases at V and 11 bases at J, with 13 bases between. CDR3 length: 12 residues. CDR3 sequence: CASSHSQGYAFF. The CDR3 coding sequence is TGCGCCAGCAGCCATAGTCAGGGTTACGCTTTCTTT.

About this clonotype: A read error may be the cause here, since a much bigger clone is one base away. The CDR3 spells CSVENRGLGEKQFF. In DNA, the CDR3 is TGCAGCGTTGAGAACAGGGGGCTAGGGGAAAAACAGTTTTTT. The V gene is TRBV29-1, the J gene TRBJ1-4; 9 bases are shared with TRBD1. The CDR3 is 14 residues long. Per germline, CDR1 SQVTM and CDR2 ANQGSEA.

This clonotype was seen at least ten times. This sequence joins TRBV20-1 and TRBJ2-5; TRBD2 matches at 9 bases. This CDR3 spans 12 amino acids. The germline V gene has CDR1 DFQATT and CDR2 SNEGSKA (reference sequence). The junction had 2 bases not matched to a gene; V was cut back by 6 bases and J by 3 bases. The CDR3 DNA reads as TGCAGTGCGTTAGCGGGAGAAGAGACCCAGTACTTC. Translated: CSALAGEETQYF.

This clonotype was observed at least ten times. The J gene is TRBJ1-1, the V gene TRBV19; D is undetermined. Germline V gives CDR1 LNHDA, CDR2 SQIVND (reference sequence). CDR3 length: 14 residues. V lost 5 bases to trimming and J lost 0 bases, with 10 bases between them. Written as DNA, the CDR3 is TGTGCCAGTAGTTTGCGAAATTTGAACACTGAAGCTTTCTTT. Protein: CASSLRNLNTEAFF.